The rows below give T cell receptor beta chains drawn from one sample of a study of technical replicates of blood from a handful of donors. Assay used: immunoSEQ multiplex PCR; TCRdb lists only in-frame clones, some missing. The sample lists over 90,000 clones, approximately 96% occurring once. The sequenced sample was T cells isolated from PBMCs. These receptor sequences come from a human donor in good health. Both conserved end residues are part of each CDR3. Fields, in order: J gene, D gene, CDR3 length, clone size, V gene, CDR3 protein, CDR3 DNA. D genes are given only for firm matches. Not all rows give a size; the values are once, few, many and, for expanded clones, a class.

TRBJ2-3,TRBD2,19,.,TRBV28,CATDGLAGEQTSSTDTQYF,TGTGCCACCGATGGACTAGCGGGAGAGCAGACTTCTAGCACAGATACGCAGTATTTT
TRBJ1-2,.,13,.,TRBV18,CASSRTEDYGYTF,TGTGCCAGCTCTCGGACAGAGGACTATGGCTACACCTTC
TRBJ2-2,TRBD1,16,.,TRBV2,CASRVTGGADTGELFF,TGTGCCAGCAGGGTTACAGGGGGCGCGGACACCGGGGAGCTGTTTTTT
TRBJ2-5,.,15,.,TRBV4-2,CASSQPLAPQETQYF,TGTGCCAGCAGCCAACCTCTAGCGCCCCAAGAGACCCAGTACTTC
TRBJ2-7,TRBD2,18,.,TRBV7-9,CASILGASGRFAVYEQYF,TGTGCCAGCATTCTAGGGGCTAGCGGGAGGTTCGCCGTCTACGAGCAGTACTTC
TRBJ1-5,.,15,.,TRBV21-1,CASSKAESFNQPQHF,TGTGCCAGCAGCAAAGCTGAGAGCTTCAATCAGCCCCAGCATTTT
TRBJ2-7,.,13,.,TRBV27,CASSLDSSYEQYF,TGTGCCAGCAGTTTAGACAGCTCCTACGAGCAGTACTTC
TRBJ2-7,.,12,.,TRBV7-9,CASSLESLEQYF,TGTGCCAGCAGCTTAGAATCCCTAGAGCAGTACTTC
TRBJ1-3,TRBD1,15,.,TRBV5-1,CASSRTGDFGNTIYF,TGCGCCAGCAGCCGTACAGGGGATTTTGGAAACACCATATATTTT
TRBJ2-5,TRBD2,14,.,TRBV5-1,CASSDLAGDETQYF,TGCGCCAGCAGCGATCTAGCGGGAGATGAGACCCAGTACTTC
TRBJ1-5,.,14,.,TRBV7-2,CASSVQGSGQPQHF,TGTGCCAGCAGTGTACAGGGATCGGGTCAGCCCCAGCATTTT
TRBJ1-4,TRBD1,16,.,TRBV4-2,CASSQVRDREDEKLFF,TGTGCCAGCAGCCAAGTTCGGGACAGGGAGGATGAAAAACTGTTTTTT
TRBJ2-5,TRBD1,13,once,TRBV5-6,CASSWTGSETQYF,TGTGCCAGCAGCTGGACAGGGTCAGAGACCCAGTACTTC
TRBJ1-2,.,16,.,TRBV15,CATSRDQGYVGYGYTF,TGTGCCACCAGCAGGGATCAGGGATACGTTGGCTATGGCTACACCTTC
TRBJ2-3,.,13,.,TRBV30,CAWRADNTDTQYF,TGTGCCTGGAGGGCCGACAACACAGATACGCAGTATTTT
TRBJ2-7,.,11,.,TRBV27,CASSPGYEQYF,TGTGCCAGCAGTCCCGGTTACGAGCAGTACTTC
TRBJ2-3,.,15,.,TRBV19,CASSSVSWGADTQYF,TGTGCCAGTAGTTCCGTTTCTTGGGGCGCAGATACGCAGTATTTT
TRBJ2-1,TRBD2,17,.,TRBV19,CASSMSLAGGPSDEQFF,TGTGCCAGTAGTATGTCCCTAGCGGGAGGGCCTAGTGATGAGCAGTTCTTC
TRBJ1-4,.,13,.,TRBV19,CASSSVPNEKLFF,TGTGCCAGTAGTTCCGTCCCTAATGAAAAACTGTTTTTT
TRBJ1-5,.,15,.,TRBV9,CASSEGALEYQPQHF,TGTGCCAGCAGCGAAGGGGCCCTGGAATATCAGCCCCAGCATTTT
TRBJ2-7,.,13,.,TRBV14,CASRQDPVYEQYF,TGTGCCAGCAGACAAGATCCGGTATACGAGCAGTACTTC
TRBJ2-5,.,15,.,TRBV27,CASSWAGTALETQYF,TGTGCCAGCAGTTGGGCGGGGACAGCCTTAGAGACCCAGTACTTC
TRBJ2-7,TRBD1,13,.,TRBV6-6,CASSLDRPYEQYF,TGTGCCAGCAGCTTGGACAGGCCCTACGAGCAGTACTTC
TRBJ2-5,TRBD1,14,.,TRBV27,CASSLVGDRETQYF,TGTGCCAGCAGTTTAGTAGGGGACAGGGAGACCCAGTACTTC
TRBJ2-1,.,17,.,TRBV11-1,CASSPNPGLVSYNEQFF,TGTGCCAGCAGCCCCAACCCGGGACTCGTCTCCTACAATGAGCAGTTCTTC
TRBJ2-2,.,17,.,TRBV9,CASSVASGGSSTGELFF,TGTGCCAGCAGCGTAGCCTCCGGCGGGTCGAGCACCGGGGAGCTGTTTTTT
TRBJ2-2,TRBD2,16,.,TRBV4-3,CASSQDGSGRSRELFF,TGCGCCAGCAGCCAAGATGGTAGCGGGAGGTCCCGGGAGCTGTTTTTT
TRBJ2-1,.,16,.,TRBV21-1,CASSTIAGGLDNEQFF,TGTGCCAGCAGCACTATAGCGGGAGGGTTGGACAATGAGCAGTTCTTC
TRBJ2-6,.,15,.,TRBV6-5,CASSRFRAGANVLTF,TGTGCCAGCAGCAGATTCAGGGCTGGGGCCAACGTCCTGACTTTC
TRBJ1-5,TRBD1,15,.,TRBV27,CASSLDREGNQPQHF,TGTGCCAGCAGTCTGGACAGGGAAGGCAATCAGCCCCAGCATTTT
TRBJ2-5,.,15,once,TRBV15,CATSRDKDNQETQYF,TGTGCCACCAGCAGAGATAAGGACAACCAAGAGACCCAGTACTTC
TRBJ1-5,.,13,.,TRBV28,CASSPYGNQPQHF,TGTGCCAGCAGTCCCTATGGCAATCAGCCCCAGCATTTT
TRBJ2-2,TRBD2,18,.,TRBV19,CASSIEGLAGGNTGELFF,TGTGCCAGTAGTATCGAAGGACTAGCGGGAGGGAACACCGGGGAGCTGTTTTTT
TRBJ2-3,.,15,.,TRBV6-5,CASSRRDRVADTQYF,TGTGCCAGCAGCCGAAGAGACCGGGTCGCAGATACGCAGTATTTT
TRBJ1-1,.,13,.,TRBV30,CAWSRGLNTEAFF,TGTGCCTGGAGCCGGGGTCTGAACACTGAAGCTTTCTTT
TRBJ2-3,.,16,once,TRBV7-9,CASSLGRDTPEDTQYF,TGTGCCAGCAGCTTAGGCCGGGACACCCCTGAGGATACGCAGTATTTT
TRBJ1-4,TRBD1,18,.,TRBV4-2,CASSQDWTGSAYNEKLFF,TGTGCCAGCAGCCAAGATTGGACAGGGTCGGCCTATAATGAAAAACTGTTTTTT
TRBJ2-3,TRBD1,15,.,TRBV7-7,CASSLGQGGSDTQYF,TGTGCCAGCAGCTTAGGACAGGGGGGCTCAGATACGCAGTATTTT
TRBJ1-1,.,15,once,TRBV7-2,CASSLGGQVNTEAFF,TGTGCCAGCAGTTTAGGGGGGCAGGTGAACACTGAAGCTTTCTTT
TRBJ2-2,.,16,.,TRBV23-1,CASTPREQENTGELFF,TGCGCCAGCACCCCCAGGGAACAGGAAAACACCGGGGAGCTGTTTTTT
TRBJ1-4,.,13,.,TRBV28,CASSQGSSEKLFF,TGTGCCAGCAGTCAGGGATCCAGTGAAAAACTGTTTTTT
TRBJ1-5,.,14,.,TRBV11-2,CASSLTTGNQPQHF,TGTGCCAGCAGCCTGACGACGGGGAATCAGCCCCAGCATTTT
TRBJ1-5,.,14,.,TRBV18,CASSPTATNQPQHF,TGTGCCAGCTCACCAACAGCTACCAATCAGCCCCAGCATTTT
TRBJ2-7,TRBD2,15,.,TRBV29-1,CSVGTSGWSSYEQYF,TGCAGCGTTGGTACTAGCGGGTGGTCCTCCTACGAGCAGTACTTC
TRBJ1-1,.,16,.,TRBV5-4,CASSLSLGQTYTEAFF,TGTGCCAGCAGCTTGTCCCTCGGACAGACTTACACTGAAGCTTTCTTT
TRBJ2-5,.,14,.,TRBV9,CASSVGGGAETQYF,TGTGCCAGCAGCGTAGGGGGGGGCGCAGAGACCCAGTACTTC